What follows are 4 T cell receptor beta chains derived from one specimen sequenced in a study of Graves' ophthalmopathy and Graves' hyperthyroidism. Investigators amplified TCR beta CDR3 regions from RNA transcripts. Following a first-round RT-PCR that used HTBI primers, a second-round multiplex PCR was carried out. TCRdb redid the calling of the multiplex PCR reads with MiXCR, one entry per CDR3 protein. Of 170,000 or so distinct CDR3 sequences detected, approximately 40% appear once; the ten largest clones hold 8% to 10%. Sequencing was performed on peripheral blood. All receptors come from a man aged 25-45 years with Graves' ophthalmopathy.

This clonotype appeared many times. The chain has TRBV7-2 and TRBJ1-5; D remains unclear. Germline V gives CDR1 SGHTA, CDR2 FQGNSA. This CDR3 is 15 amino acids long. The V end was cut by 1 base, the J end by 3 bases, with 10 bases between. CDR3 sequence (DNA): TGTGCCAGCAGCTTAGTCGTGGGAGCCAATCAGCCCCAGCATTTT. It yields the protein CASSLVVGANQPQHF.

The rearrangement links TRBV25-1 to TRBJ2-7; D gene ambiguous. Trimming left V 5 bases short and J 5 bases short, with 13 bases between. CDR3 length: 13 amino acids. Germline loops: CDR1 MGHDK, CDR2 SYGVNS. The CDR3 region is CASSRQISDEQYF. The CDR3 coding sequence is TGTGCCAGCAGTCGGCAGATTTCGGACGAGCAGTACTTC.

The sample holds many counts of this clonotype. The chain is built from TRBV6-5 and TRBJ1-1, with D hard to call. Germline loops: CDR1 MNHEY, CDR2 SVGAGI. The CDR3 has 13 residues. The germline V and J ends were trimmed by 3 bases and 0 bases, with 5 bases remaining between them. The CDR3 here is CASSYNLNTEAFF. The CDR3 DNA follows: TGTGCCAGCAGTTATAATCTGAACACTGAAGCTTTCTTT.

This clonotype was recorded at least ten times. The gene calls are TRBV28 and TRBJ2-7; D unresolved. This CDR3 is 14 amino acids long. Germline assignment: CDR1 MDHEN and CDR2 SYDVKM. V dropped 6 bases and J dropped 5 bases, with 17 bases sitting between them. This CDR3 reads CASSLRRASHEQYF. The CDR3 region has the DNA TGTGCCAGCAGCCTCCGAAGGGCCAGCCACGAGCAGTACTTC.